This T cell receptor (beta chain) was captured by sequencing in a study of beta chain features in type 1 diabetes (dated by TCRdb to 2017 to 2018). Looking at the study overall: Patients and healthy donors did not differ in mean age, gender distribution, total cell number or subset yield. Regulatory and stem cell-like memory subsets were obtained from only 8 patients and roughly 8 healthy donors, while naive and central memory subsets were obtained from all 30 or so donors. In the study, TCRB repertoires of sorted circulating CD4+ T cell subsets from recently diagnosed type 1 diabetes patients were compared with those of matched healthy donors. A total of approximately 99,000,000 sorted cells were examined across all samples, and RNA yield correlated strongly with the number of cells per subset. Study-level results and caveats: In all four CD4+ subsets, TCRB CDR3 length was moderately but significantly shorter in type 1 diabetes patients. Shorter templates might be favored by PCR, yet because patient and control samples were amplified and corrected together, any such skew would affect both groups equally. Because cDNA was sequenced instead of genomic DNA, activated cells with high expression could be over-represented, although the groups did not differ in activation or CD3 levels. At VDJ recombination sites, patients with type 1 diabetes made fewer insertions and deleted more nucleotides, a pattern implying thymic rearrangement abnormalities. Naive, central memory and regulatory TCRB repertoires appeared more similar among patients than among healthy donors. HLA sub-analyses involved small numbers of individuals, so any influence of HLA type on TCRB rearrangement remained unresolved.

The entire isolated RNA was reverse transcribed using the High Capacity cDNA Reverse Transcription Kit, and thus expressed TCRB transcripts were sequenced. Deep immunoSEQ sequencing was performed on naive, central memory and regulatory T cell samples, with an average of roughly 3.3 million total reads per sample. After sorted cells were lysed in RLT buffer, RNA was extracted with DNase-treated RNeasy Micro or Mini kits, with the choice depending on cell number. To prevent cross-contamination, every cell subset was processed on its own, while patient and healthy donor samples were processed together. TCRB sequences were amplified from cDNA with the immunoSEQ multiplex PCR, producing 87-bp fragments spanning the CDR3 region. Sequencing of the amplicons was performed on the Illumina HiSeq platform. On the study's bioinformatics: Synthetic template baselines were used to correct PCR bias computationally, reads within Hamming distance 2 were collapsed, and singletons that could not be merged were discarded. Reads were aligned against IMGT so that V, D and J genes, CDR3 length and insertions or deletions at six rearrangement sites could be assigned. Within each subset, clonotype counts were normalized to sorted cell number, and only after that were true diversity and Gini coefficients computed with the tcR R package. The overlap coefficient, calculated on TCRB nucleotide sequences, was used to measure repertoire sharing. Entries here come from immuneACCESS through TCRdb and include only in-frame sequences with V and J called. Some clones fail to appear in such tables; in the studies checked, an unresolved V gene covers under half of the shortfall, and the cause of the remainder is unknown. The V and J calls and the clone size are those of that table, but D and trimming were determined from the DNA. The sample table shows some 120,000 clones, and about 18% are seen once. In total, the top ten clones hold 2.6% of the sample.

A single peripheral blood draw of about 116 mL on average was collected from each donor into heparinised tubes. Using a panel that included CD45RO, CCR7, CD25, CD127, CD95 and CD27, naive, central memory, regulatory and stem cell-like memory CD4+ T cells were sorted on a BD FACSAria II. All sorted populations exceeded 95% purity. PBMCs were isolated right away by Lymphoprep density gradient centrifugation and were stained directly, without culture. Samples were stained and sorted in pairs, with one healthy donor and one patient per experiment, so that batch effects were minimized. CDR1 and CDR2, per the germline V gene, are SGHTA and FQGNSA. Inclusive of the bounding cysteine and phenylalanine, the CDR3 is 13 residues long. Here the CDR3 DNA is all that survives: 39 bases in frame from base 1. The junction shows trimming of 3 bases on V and 9 bases on J, plus 13 bases between the germline ends. This clone was seen more than once but under ten times. Its antigen specificity is not known. Base qualities are not at hand, and no much larger clone is one base apart.

The sequence was obtained from a young man with type 1 diabetes. The source material was central memory CD4+ T cells from blood. The chain is made from TRBV7-2 and TRBJ2-3; perhaps TRBD1 is the D gene, with 5 bases matching. This receptor carries the CDR3 CASSFNGHNTQYF. Here is the DNA: TGTGCCAGCAGCTTCAACGGACACAACACGCAGTATTTT.